These T cell receptor beta chains were read from a single sample in a study of shared clonotypes between healthy human individuals. The repertoire was sequenced with immunoSEQ multiplex PCR; TCRdb's copy has only in-frame clones and lacks some. Of a few million clones in the sample, approximately 93% were seen once. Input material: naive CD4+ T cells from PBMCs. Receptors were obtained from a man in his late teens or twenties in good health. Some clones in this sample may be carry-over from other donors' samples. The CDR3 runs from the conserved cysteine through the conserved F or W. Fields, in order: D gene, clone size, J gene, V gene, CDR3 length, CDR3 protein, CDR3 DNA. The D gene is left open where the match is weak. The size entry is marked missing in some rows and otherwise reads once, few, many or a size class.

d_call: NA; clone_size: NA; j_call: TRBJ1-1; v_call: TRBV27; cdr3_length: 16; cdr3_aa: CASSYTSGAMNTEAFF; cdr3_nt: TGTGCCAGCAGTTATACCTCAGGAGCCATGAACACTGAAGCTTTCTTT
d_call: NA; clone_size: NA; j_call: TRBJ1-4; v_call: TRBV7-6; cdr3_length: 14; cdr3_aa: CASSSSPGGEKLFF; cdr3_nt: TGTGCCAGCAGCTCCAGTCCAGGAGGAGAAAAACTGTTTTTT
d_call: TRBD1; clone_size: once; j_call: TRBJ2-7; v_call: TRBV30; cdr3_length: 15; cdr3_aa: CAWSVPGQLTYEQYF; cdr3_nt: TGTGCCTGGAGTGTACCGGGACAGTTAACCTACGAGCAGTACTTC
d_call: NA; clone_size: NA; j_call: TRBJ1-1; v_call: TRBV6-5; cdr3_length: 15; cdr3_aa: CASSYFSRVSTEAFF; cdr3_nt: TGTGCCAGCAGTTACTTCTCCAGGGTGAGCACTGAAGCTTTCTTT
d_call: TRBD1; clone_size: NA; j_call: TRBJ1-4; v_call: TRBV7-9; cdr3_length: 14; cdr3_aa: CASSRDRWDEKLFF; cdr3_nt: TGTGCCAGCAGTCGGGACAGATGGGATGAAAAACTGTTTTTT
d_call: TRBD1; clone_size: NA; j_call: TRBJ1-1; v_call: TRBV5-5; cdr3_length: 16; cdr3_aa: CASSRLMTGDMNEAFF; cdr3_nt: TGTGCCAGCAGCCGATTAATGACAGGGGATATGAATGAAGCTTTCTTT
d_call: NA; clone_size: NA; j_call: TRBJ1-2; v_call: TRBV28; cdr3_length: 16; cdr3_aa: CASSWGGTKPRYGYTF; cdr3_nt: TGTGCCAGCAGTTGGGGGGGGACTAAGCCACGCTATGGCTACACCTTC
d_call: TRBD2; clone_size: NA; j_call: TRBJ2-1; v_call: TRBV5-4; cdr3_length: 17; cdr3_aa: CASSSGTSVWGGDEQFF; cdr3_nt: TGTGCCAGCAGTTCCGGGACTAGCGTCTGGGGTGGCGATGAGCAGTTCTTC
d_call: TRBD1; clone_size: NA; j_call: TRBJ1-5; v_call: TRBV11-2; cdr3_length: 17; cdr3_aa: CASSLGAGQGAGQPQHF; cdr3_nt: TGTGCCAGCAGCTTGGGGGCGGGACAGGGGGCCGGTCAGCCCCAGCATTTT
d_call: TRBD2; clone_size: NA; j_call: TRBJ2-1; v_call: TRBV27; cdr3_length: 16; cdr3_aa: CASSSPASGRANEQFF; cdr3_nt: TGTGCCAGCAGTTCCCCCGCTAGCGGGAGGGCCAATGAGCAGTTCTTC
d_call: NA; clone_size: once; j_call: TRBJ1-3; v_call: TRBV6-5; cdr3_length: 15; cdr3_aa: CASRPGPSSGNTIYF; cdr3_nt: TGTGCCAGCAGGCCGGGACCGAGCTCTGGAAACACCATATATTTT
d_call: NA; clone_size: once; j_call: TRBJ2-1; v_call: TRBV19; cdr3_length: 15; cdr3_aa: CATRPRPSSYNEQFF; cdr3_nt: TGTGCCACCCGCCCGCGGCCAAGCTCCTACAATGAGCAGTTCTTC
d_call: TRBD2; clone_size: NA; j_call: TRBJ2-1; v_call: TRBV5-1; cdr3_length: 15; cdr3_aa: CASSWGLAGDNEQFF; cdr3_nt: TGCGCCAGCAGCTGGGGACTAGCGGGTGACAATGAGCAGTTCTTC
d_call: NA; clone_size: NA; j_call: TRBJ1-4; v_call: TRBV19; cdr3_length: 18; cdr3_aa: CASSIAPYGSTTNEKLFF; cdr3_nt: TGTGCCAGTAGTATAGCCCCTTACGGTTCTACAACTAATGAAAAACTGTTTTTT
d_call: NA; clone_size: once; j_call: TRBJ1-2; v_call: TRBV7-3; cdr3_length: 14; cdr3_aa: CASSAPGSPYGYTF; cdr3_nt: TGTGCCAGCAGCGCCCCCGGGTCTCCCTATGGCTACACCTTC
d_call: NA; clone_size: NA; j_call: TRBJ2-5; v_call: TRBV28; cdr3_length: 13; cdr3_aa: CASSLEYQETQYF; cdr3_nt: TGTGCCAGCAGTCTAGAGTACCAAGAGACCCAGTACTTC
d_call: NA; clone_size: NA; j_call: TRBJ2-1; v_call: TRBV7-2; cdr3_length: 16; cdr3_aa: CASSLARWESYNEQFF; cdr3_nt: TGTGCCAGCAGCTTAGCGAGGTGGGAGTCCTACAATGAGCAGTTCTTC
d_call: NA; clone_size: NA; j_call: TRBJ2-3; v_call: TRBV7-2; cdr3_length: 16; cdr3_aa: CASSLRGTTSTDTQYF; cdr3_nt: TGTGCCAGCAGCTTAAGGGGGACTACGAGCACAGATACGCAGTATTTT
d_call: TRBD1; clone_size: NA; j_call: TRBJ2-7; v_call: TRBV28; cdr3_length: 15; cdr3_aa: CASSVPGQGTYEQYF; cdr3_nt: TGTGCCAGCAGTGTGCCGGGACAGGGGACCTACGAGCAGTACTTC
d_call: NA; clone_size: NA; j_call: TRBJ2-6; v_call: TRBV7-9; cdr3_length: 18; cdr3_aa: CASSLVLMGSSGANVLTF; cdr3_nt: TGTGCCAGCAGCTTAGTATTAATGGGGTCCTCTGGGGCCAACGTCCTGACTTTC
d_call: TRBD2; clone_size: NA; j_call: TRBJ2-1; v_call: TRBV2; cdr3_length: 14; cdr3_aa: CASSKASGRGEQFF; cdr3_nt: TGTGCCAGCTCAAAGGCCAGCGGGCGGGGGGAGCAGTTCTTC
d_call: NA; clone_size: NA; j_call: TRBJ2-3; v_call: TRBV5-4; cdr3_length: 15; cdr3_aa: CASSLYALGTDTQYF; cdr3_nt: TGTGCCAGCAGCTTGTATGCTCTGGGCACAGATACGCAGTATTTT
d_call: TRBD1; clone_size: NA; j_call: TRBJ2-5; v_call: TRBV27; cdr3_length: 15; cdr3_aa: CASSGTGGPDKTQYF; cdr3_nt: TGTGCCAGCAGTGGGACAGGGGGCCCGGATAAGACCCAGTACTTC
d_call: NA; clone_size: NA; j_call: TRBJ2-6; v_call: TRBV15; cdr3_length: 15; cdr3_aa: CATTATISGANVLTF; cdr3_nt: TGTGCCACCACGGCTACTATCTCTGGGGCCAACGTCCTGACTTTC
d_call: NA; clone_size: NA; j_call: TRBJ1-2; v_call: TRBV19; cdr3_length: 16; cdr3_aa: CASSQSGRGLEYGYTF; cdr3_nt: TGTGCCAGTAGTCAATCCGGACGGGGCCTTGAGTATGGCTACACCTTC
d_call: NA; clone_size: NA; j_call: TRBJ2-7; v_call: TRBV5-8; cdr3_length: 15; cdr3_aa: CASSLRPISASEQYF; cdr3_nt: TGTGCCAGCAGCTTGAGGCCCATTTCGGCGAGCGAGCAGTACTTC
d_call: NA; clone_size: NA; j_call: TRBJ2-3; v_call: TRBV30; cdr3_length: 15; cdr3_aa: CAWSTGTLSTDTQYF; cdr3_nt: TGTGCCTGGAGTACCGGGACACTAAGCACAGATACGCAGTATTTT
d_call: NA; clone_size: NA; j_call: TRBJ1-5; v_call: TRBV6-5; cdr3_length: 13; cdr3_aa: CASSPEPNQPQHF; cdr3_nt: TGTGCCAGCAGTCCCGAACCGAATCAGCCCCAGCATTTT
d_call: NA; clone_size: NA; j_call: TRBJ2-7; v_call: TRBV7-9; cdr3_length: 13; cdr3_aa: CATSLGRAYEQYF; cdr3_nt: TGTGCCACCTCACTCGGCAGAGCCTACGAGCAGTACTTC